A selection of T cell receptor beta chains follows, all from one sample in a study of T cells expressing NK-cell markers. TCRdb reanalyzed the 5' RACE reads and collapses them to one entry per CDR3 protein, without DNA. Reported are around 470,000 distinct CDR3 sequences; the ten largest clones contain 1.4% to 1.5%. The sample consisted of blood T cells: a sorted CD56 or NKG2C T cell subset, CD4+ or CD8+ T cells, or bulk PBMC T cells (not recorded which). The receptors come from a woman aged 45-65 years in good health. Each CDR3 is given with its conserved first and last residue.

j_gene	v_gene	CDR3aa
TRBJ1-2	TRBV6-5	CASSPIRGNYGYTF
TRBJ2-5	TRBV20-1	CSARGGTGRTVETQYF
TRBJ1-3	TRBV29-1	CSVAQGVQNTIYF
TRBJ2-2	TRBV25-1	CASNAGGLRTGELFF
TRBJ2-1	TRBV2	CASSPTAGGPREQFF
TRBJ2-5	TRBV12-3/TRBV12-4	CASMGGPTQYF
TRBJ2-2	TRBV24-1	CATTLVRRGGGPGELFF
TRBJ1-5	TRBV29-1	CSVVGQVRIGGYSNQPQHF
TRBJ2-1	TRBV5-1	CASSLGSSAGGLGEQFF
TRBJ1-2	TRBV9	CASSVRQGDGYTF
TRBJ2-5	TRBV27	CASSLTSGRAQETQYF
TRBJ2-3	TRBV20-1	CSAEDRGRRSDTQYF
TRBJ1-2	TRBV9	CASSVSGPYGYTF
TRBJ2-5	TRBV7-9	CASSPRLAVQETQYF
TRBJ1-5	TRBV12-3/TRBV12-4	CASKGKLYSNQPQHF
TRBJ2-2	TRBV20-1	CSATRTGELFF
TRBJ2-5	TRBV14	CASSQLGRDRESEETQYF
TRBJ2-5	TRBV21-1	CASSKERDLFKKETQYF
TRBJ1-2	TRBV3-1	CASGGPSSNYGYTF
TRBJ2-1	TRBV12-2	CASRLGVMEWCDEQFF
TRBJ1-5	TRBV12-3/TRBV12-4	CASSLANQPQHF
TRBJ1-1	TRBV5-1	CASSWGQGPNEAFF
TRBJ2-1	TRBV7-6	CASSLVRRGASYNEQFF
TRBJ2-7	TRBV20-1	CSAIGGTSSREQYF
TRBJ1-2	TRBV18	CASSPRQEPYGYTF
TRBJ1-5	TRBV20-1	CSANQGRGNQPQHF
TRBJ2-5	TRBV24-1	CATSPGLRQETQYF
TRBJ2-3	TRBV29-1	CSVKRANTDTQYF
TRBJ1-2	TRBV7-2	CASSPDRGYGYTF
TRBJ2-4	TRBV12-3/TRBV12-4	CASSSGLAGGPKNIQYF
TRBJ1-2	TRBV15	CATSRELGRGYGYTF
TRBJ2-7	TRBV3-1	CASSPRQVHEQYF
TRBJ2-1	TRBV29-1	CSADPSGTRGFF
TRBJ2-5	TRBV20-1	CSARDRAGTQYF
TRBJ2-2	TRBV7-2	CASSPSRFAGELFF
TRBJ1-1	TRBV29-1	CSVGGRRDTEAFF
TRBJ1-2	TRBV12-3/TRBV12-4	CASSLWARERDGYTF
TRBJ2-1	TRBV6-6	CASSWGLGRSSYNEQFF
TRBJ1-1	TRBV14	CASSQDVIEAFF
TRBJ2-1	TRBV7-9	CASSPSGTGGPYNEQFF
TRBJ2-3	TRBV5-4	CASSPSSGRAPDTQYF
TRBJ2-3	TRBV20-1	CSARASGIFADTQYF
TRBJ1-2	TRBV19	CASSLNRDWYGYTF
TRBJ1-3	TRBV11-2	CASSFKVRSSGNTIYF
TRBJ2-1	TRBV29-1	CSVEGLAQLRSYNEQFF
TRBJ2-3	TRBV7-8	CASSQPGLAATDTQYF
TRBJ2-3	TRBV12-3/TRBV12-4	CASSSQAGGIDTQYF
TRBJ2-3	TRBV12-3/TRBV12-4	CASSLHRPNTQYF
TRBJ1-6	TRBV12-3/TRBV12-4	CASARVNSPLHF
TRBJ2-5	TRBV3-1	CASSQDTGWYQETQYF
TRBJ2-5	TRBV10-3	CATEGQGWGTQYF
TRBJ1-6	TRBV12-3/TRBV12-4	CASSLAHQGYNSPLHF
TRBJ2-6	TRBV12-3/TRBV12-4	CASSLSARPASGANVLTF